Shown below are 25 T cell receptor beta chains from a single sample sequenced in a study of T cells in narcolepsy. The repertoire was sequenced with immunoSEQ multiplex PCR; TCRdb's copy has only in-frame clones and lacks some. The data show 25,000 or so clones, around 85% seen once. Sequenced sample: memory (CD45RA-) CD4+ T cells from blood. All receptors come from a human donor in good health.

The chain joins TRBV30 to TRBJ2-5, with D maybe TRBD1 (6 bases). Trimming removed 0 bases at V and 4 bases at J, with 12 bases between. CDR1 is GTSNPN, CDR2 SVGIG, per germline (reference sequence). CDR3 length: 14 amino acids. The CDR3 protein is CAWSVGGSRETQYF. In nucleotides, the CDR3 is TGTGCCTGGAGTGTAGGGGGTTCCCGAGAGACCCAGTACTTC.

J is TRBJ2-5 and V is TRBV2; 7 bases line up with TRBD2. With 8 bases clipped from V and 4 bases from J, the junction kept 7 bases outside the gene matches. The CDR3 is 13 residues long. Germline V gene data show CDR1 as SNHLY and CDR2 as FYNNEI. The CDR3 region has the DNA TGTGCCAGCGCCGCGGGGGAGCGAGAGACCCAGTACTTC. Protein sequence: CASAAGERETQYF.

The chain has TRBV28 and TRBJ2-3; perhaps TRBD2 as D (5 bases). CDR1 and CDR2 from the germline V gene are MDHEN and SYDVKM. The CDR3 covers 15 residues. Trimming took off 6 bases at V and 0 bases at J, with 13 bases between the two ends. The CDR3 sequence: CASSRLSGSTDTQYF. Here the CDR3 DNA reads TGTGCCAGCAGCCGACTAAGTGGTAGCACAGATACGCAGTATTTT.

The chain recombines TRBV25-1 with TRBJ2-1; no definite D call. Trimming took 3 bases from V and 15 from J, leaving 12 bases between them. Germline CDR1 MGHDK, CDR2 SYGVNS. The CDR3 has 11 amino acids. The CDR3: CASSDLGPRFF. In DNA, the CDR3 is TGTGCCAGCAGTGATCTCGGGCCCCGGTTCTTC.

This chain joins TRBV6-5 and TRBJ1-5; D unresolved. V was clipped by 5 bases and J by 4 bases, with 12 bases between them. Germline CDR1 is MNHEY and CDR2 is SVGAGI. The CDR3 is 14 residues long. Here the CDR3 reads CASSAGTLNQPQHF. The CDR3 DNA sequence: TGTGCCAGCAGTGCGGGCACTCTAAATCAGCCCCAGCATTTT.

The chain combines TRBV6-6 with TRBJ2-3; 7 nucleotides align to TRBD2. This CDR3 is built from 15 residues. The germline V gene has CDR1 MNHNY and CDR2 SVGAGI (reference sequence). Trimming took 8 bases from V and 3 from J; bases not matched to a gene: 11. The CDR3 region is CASHRGGAGTDTQYF. The CDR3 DNA reads as TGTGCCAGCCACCGGGGAGGGGCGGGAACAGATACGCAGTATTTT.

V gene TRBV9 combines with J gene TRBJ1-3, with D perhaps matching TRBD1 (6 bases). V lost 4 bases and J 0 bases, leaving 11 bases between the germline ends. The CDR3 has 15 residues. CDR1 and CDR2 (germline): SGDLS, YYNGEE. The CDR3 is CASSPRQVSGNTIYF. The CDR3 bases are TGTGCCAGCAGCCCCCGACAGGTCTCTGGAAACACCATATATTTT. The full variable domain, with the rest looked up from reference TRBV9 and TRBJ1-3, is DSGVTQTPKHLITATGQRVTLRCSPRSGDLSVYWYQQSLDQGLQFLIQYYNGEERAKGNILERFSAQQFPDLHSELNLSSLELGDSALYFCASSPRQVSGNTIYFGEGSWLTVV.

The rearrangement joins TRBV19 to TRBJ2-5, with a possible D match to TRBD1 (6 bases). Trimming stripped 5 bases from V and 7 bases from J, with 14 bases between. Per the germline V gene, CDR1 is LNHDA and CDR2 is SQIVND (reference sequence). This CDR3 contains 13 residues. CDR3 coding DNA: TGTGCCAGTAGTGGACAGAACATTGGGACCCAGTACTTC. It translates to CASSGQNIGTQYF.

This chain uses TRBV5-4 with TRBJ2-4; D could derive from TRBD1 or TRBD2 (6 bases each). V was cut by 4 bases and J by 5 bases, with 13 bases left in between. CDR1 is SGHNT, CDR2 YYREEE, per germline (reference sequence). The length of the CDR3 is 14 residues. CDR3 loop: CASSPGAGENIQYF. CDR3 sequence (DNA): TGTGCCAGCAGCCCGGGGGCAGGGGAAAACATTCAGTACTTC.

This clone occurred once. The chain has TRBV29-1 and TRBJ2-1, with D unresolved. CDR1 is SQVTM and CDR2 is ANQGSEA in the germline V gene. The CDR3 sequence is 9 residues long. V shed 7 bases and J shed 6 bases, with 4 bases lying between them. CDR3: CSEGNEQFF. CDR3 nucleotide sequence: TGCAGCGAAGGCAATGAGCAGTTCTTC.

This clone came up once. The genes are TRBV18 and TRBJ2-5; D may be TRBD1 or TRBD2 (5 bases each). The germline V and J ends were trimmed by 6 bases and 3 bases, with 11 bases remaining between them. The CDR3 totals 13 residues. Looked up from germline, CDR1 is KGHSH and CDR2 is LQKENI. Here the CDR3 reads CASSRGREETQYF. DNA for the CDR3: TGTGCCAGCTCCCGGGGCAGGGAAGAGACCCAGTACTTC.

The genes are TRBV6-6 and TRBJ2-5; 10 bases align to TRBD2. Unmatched junction bases numbered 5, after V lost 5 bases and J lost 2 bases. The CDR3 consists of 15 residues. CDR1 and CDR2 from the germline V gene are MNHNY and SVGAGI (reference sequence). The CDR3 loop reads CASSPQAGGQETQYF. In DNA form, the CDR3 reads TGTGCCAGCAGTCCCCAAGCGGGAGGGCAAGAGACCCAGTACTTC.

This chain uses TRBV28 with TRBJ2-1; D not certain. CDR1 MDHEN and CDR2 SYDVKM come from the germline V gene. Trimming shortened V by 6 bases and J by 5 bases, and 8 bases separated the two germline ends. The CDR3 spans 12 residues. The CDR3 is CASRGSHNEQFF. DNA of the CDR3: TGTGCCAGCAGGGGGTCCCACAATGAGCAGTTCTTC.

This clone was seen a handful of times. This rearrangement joins TRBV9 to TRBJ2-1, with TRBD2 matching 13 bases. The CDR3 loop spans 15 amino acids. Trimming at V came to 7 bases and at J to 9 bases, leaving 10 bases not matched to a gene. Looked up from germline, CDR1 is SGDLS and CDR2 is YYNGEE. The CDR3 spells CASFPGLAGVGEQFF. CDR3 DNA: TGTGCCAGCTTTCCTGGACTAGCGGGAGTAGGTGAGCAGTTCTTC.

V usage is TRBV6-8 and J usage is TRBJ1-1, with no clear D. CDR1 is MNHGY, CDR2 SAAAGT, per germline. V dropped 4 bases and J dropped 5 bases, with 11 bases sitting between them. The CDR3 is 13 residues long. The CDR3 DNA is TGTGCCAGCAGTTCCGAGACGGGGACTGAAGCTTTCTTT. Translated, it gives CASSSETGTEAFF.

V is TRBV11-2 and J is TRBJ2-3; D is ambiguous. In germline, CDR1 is SGHAT, CDR2 FQNNGV. Trimming stripped 0 bases from V and 6 bases from J, with 10 bases between. The CDR3 covers 14 residues. CDR3 protein: CASSLDWTTDTQYF. The CDR3 region has the DNA TGTGCCAGCAGCTTAGATTGGACCACTGATACGCAGTATTTT.

The chain combines TRBV9 with TRBJ2-3, with D unclear. This CDR3 comprises 16 residues. The ends were cut back, 0 bases at V and 0 bases at J, with 11 bases in the middle. Germline V gene lookup returns CDR1 SGDLS and CDR2 YYNGEE. CDR3 sequence: CASSVAATPSTDTQYF. The CDR3 DNA follows: TGTGCCAGCAGCGTAGCTGCGACACCCAGCACAGATACGCAGTATTTT.

V usage is TRBV7-9 and J usage is TRBJ2-1, with 7 positions matching TRBD2. CDR1 and CDR2 (germline): SEHNR, FQNEAQ (reference sequence). The junction had 4 bases not matched to a gene; V was cut back by 1 base and J by 7 bases. The CDR3 contains 14 residues. The CDR3 sequence is CASSLVWGGNEQFF. Here the CDR3 DNA reads TGTGCCAGCAGCTTAGTTTGGGGAGGGAATGAGCAGTTCTTC.

The chain employs TRBV6-1 and TRBJ1-5; D not certain. The CDR3 extends over 15 amino acids. Per germline, CDR1 MNHNS and CDR2 SASEGT. V was shortened by 1 base and J by 2 bases, with 9 bases between the two germline ends. CDR3 in amino acids: CASSEGGRGNQPQHF. The CDR3 DNA reads TGTGCCAGCAGTGAAGGGGGTAGGGGCAATCAGCCCCAGCATTTT.

Comments on this clone: Other nucleotide sequences in the sample specify the same CDR3. This chain joins TRBV5-6 and TRBJ2-6; D gene ambiguous. The length of the CDR3 is 13 residues. Germline V gene data show CDR1 as SGHDT and CDR2 as YYEEEE. V was cut by 5 bases and J by 1 base, with 4 bases left in between. The CDR3 DNA follows: TGTGCCAGCAGTCTTTCTGGGGCCAACGTCCTGACTTTC. The encoded protein is CASSLSGANVLTF. The whole variable domain, filled in from reference TRBV5-6 and TRBJ2-6, reads DAGVTQSPTHLIKTRGQQVTLRCSPKSGHDTVSWYQQALGQGPQFIFQYYEEEERQRGNFPDRFSGHQFPNYSSELNVNALLLGDSALYLCASSLSGANVLTFGAGSRLTVL.

The chain employs TRBV27 and TRBJ2-2, with 9 bases fitting TRBD1. This CDR3 is built from 16 residues. V lost 5 bases to trimming and J lost 4 bases; unmatched junction nucleotides: 8. Germline values: CDR1 MNHEY, CDR2 SMNVEV (reference sequence). DNA of the CDR3: TGTGCCAGCAGTCAGATGGACAGGGGACCCACCGGGGAGCTGTTTTTT. This sequence encodes CASSQMDRGPTGELFF.

V and J are TRBV7-9 and TRBJ1-2, with 7 positions matching TRBD1. This CDR3 spans 14 amino acids. Trimming took 3 bases from V and 5 from J; bases not matched to a gene: 6. Germline V gene sequence: CDR1 SEHNR, CDR2 FQNEAQ (reference sequence). The CDR3 region has the DNA TGTGCCAGCAGCTTGAAAAACAGGGGTTATGGCTACACCTTC. It is translated as CASSLKNRGYGYTF.

The chain links TRBV7-2 to TRBJ2-1, with D possibly matching TRBD2 (6 bases). Germline CDR1 is SGHTA and CDR2 is FQGNSA. V dropped 5 bases and J dropped 9 bases, with 11 bases sitting between them. The CDR3 spans 12 residues. CDR3 DNA: TGTGCCAGCAGCATCCATAGCGGTGAGCAGTTCTTC. Residues: CASSIHSGEQFF.

The chain employs TRBV18 and TRBJ2-5; tentatively, D is TRBD1 (5 bases). The V gene lost 0 bases and the J gene lost 5 bases, with 10 bases spanning the gap. The CDR3 consists of 14 residues. Germline V gene data show CDR1 as KGHSH and CDR2 as LQKENI. The CDR3 loop is CASSPPMGPETQYF. CDR3 sequence (DNA): TGTGCCAGCTCACCACCGATGGGGCCGGAGACCCAGTACTTC.

The V call is TRBV9, the J call TRBJ1-2, with D unresolved. Germline V CDR1 and CDR2: SGDLS, YYNGEE. The CDR3 contains 17 residues. The V gene lost 2 bases and the J gene lost 1 base, with 18 bases spanning the gap. In nucleotides, the CDR3 is TGTGCCAGCAGCGTCGACCTGGAAGGGTATGGTAACTATGGCTACACCTTC. This codes for CASSVDLEGYGNYGYTF.